Below, 13 T cell receptor beta chains from the same sample are listed, as sequenced in a study of blood T cell repertoires in COVID-19. Clones were read by immunoSEQ multiplex PCR, and TCRdb kept only the in-frame ones, dropping some. The table includes around 60,000 clones, around 83% detected once. The sample consisted of peripheral blood. The receptor source for this set is a man aged 25-40 years with COVID-19, enrolled during active disease.

A note on this clone: One end of the junction is discordant with germline, which a read error may explain. The rearrangement links TRBV11-3 to TRBJ2-6; maybe TRBD2 (6 bases). CDR1 and CDR2 (germline): SGHNT, YENEEA. The CDR3 has 19 amino acids. DNA of the CDR3: TGTGCCAGCAGCTTCGGGGCGCTAGAATTACTAGCTGGGGCCAACGTTCTGACTTTC. This gives the protein CASSFGALELLAGANVLTF.

This clone was detected only once. The CDR3 region is CASSYSGGDGYTF. The CDR3 DNA sequence: TGTGCCAGCAGTTACTCAGGGGGCGATGGCTACACCTTC. The V gene is TRBV5-4, the J gene TRBJ1-2; 8 bases map to TRBD1. The CDR3 is 13 amino acids. The V gene end was trimmed by 5 bases and the J gene end by 6 bases; junction bases not matched to a gene: 6. The V gene's germline CDR1 is SGHNT and CDR2 YYREEE (reference sequence).

Written as DNA, the CDR3 is TGTGCCAGCAGCCAAGGACTAGCGGCCTACGAGCAGTACTTC. It translates to CASSQGLAAYEQYF. J is TRBJ2-7 and V is TRBV3-1 (or the pseudogene TRBV3-2), with 9 bases aligning to TRBD2. J was trimmed by 2 bases and V by 1 base; bases with no gene match: 0. CDR1 is LGHDT and CDR2 is YNNKEL in the germline V gene (reference sequence). The length of the CDR3 is 14 residues.

The rearrangement joins TRBV3-1 (or the pseudogene TRBV3-2) to TRBJ2-5; D is uncertain. The CDR3 runs to 15 residues. The germline V gene encodes CDR1 LGHDT and CDR2 YNNKEL (reference sequence). Trimming cost V 4 bases and J 7 bases, with 19 bases left between them. DNA for the CDR3: TGTGCCAGCAGCCTCGATAGTACGACGTCGGGGACCCAGTACTTC. The encoded protein is CASSLDSTTSGTQYF.

This clone was seen a single time. This chain uses TRBV6-5 with TRBJ1-1; D is uncertain. The CDR3 is 14 amino acids. Germline CDR1 reads MNHEY; CDR2 reads SVGAGI. With 0 bases removed from V and 7 bases from J, the gap between germline ends came to 12 bases. The CDR3 reads CASSYSSHAGEAFF. The CDR3 nucleotides are TGTGCCAGCAGTTACTCGTCCCACGCGGGTGAAGCTTTCTTT.

The chain uses TRBV18 and TRBJ1-6; TRBD1 agrees at 9 bases. J gave up 6 bases and V 5 bases, and 5 bases lay outside the gene matches. The CDR3 consists of 15 residues. CDR1 and CDR2 (germline): KGHSH, LQKENI. The CDR3 spells CASSGGQGINSPLHF. The CDR3 DNA sequence: TGTGCCAGCTCAGGGGGACAGGGAATTAATTCACCCCTCCACTTT.

V gene TRBV29-1 combines with J gene TRBJ2-7, with 16 bases identical to TRBD2. The germline CDR1 and CDR2 sequences are SQVTM and ANQGSEA. V dropped 8 bases and J dropped 5; count of bases not matched to a gene: 3. This CDR3 region has 13 residues. The CDR3 spells CSTGTSGRDEQYF. Written as DNA, the CDR3 is TGCAGCACGGGGACTAGCGGGAGGGACGAGCAGTACTTC.

This sequence joins TRBV3-1 (or the pseudogene TRBV3-2) and TRBJ2-3; possibly TRBD1 for D (6 bases). The V and J ends lost 3 bases and 6 bases respectively, with 10 bases between them. This CDR3 is 13 amino acids long. Germline CDR1 is LGHDT and CDR2 is YNNKEL (reference sequence). The CDR3 region is CASSQAGVDTQYF. In DNA form, the CDR3 reads TGTGCCAGCAGCCAGGCAGGGGTGGATACGCAGTATTTT.

The chain joins TRBV12-3 or TRBV12-4 to TRBJ2-5; 7 bases fit TRBD2. The CDR3 length is 12 residues. The V and J ends lost 0 bases and 9 bases, in that order; junction bases with no gene match: 1. The CDR3 DNA sequence: TGTGCCAGCAGTTTAGCGGGAGGGGCCCAGTACTTC. Protein: CASSLAGGAQYF.

The chain links TRBV4-1 to TRBJ2-7; D remains unclear. Germline V gene sequence: CDR1 MGHRA, CDR2 YSYEKL. Trimming took off 5 bases at V and 3 bases at J, with 14 bases between the two ends. This CDR3 spans 14 amino acids. In DNA form, the CDR3 reads TGCGCCAGCAGCATCCGACTGAGCTTCTACGAGCAGTACTTC. Its protein product is CASSIRLSFYEQYF.

The chain carries TRBV27 and TRBJ2-7; 9 bases fit TRBD2. The V gene end was trimmed by 6 bases and the J gene end by 3 bases; junction bases not matched to a gene: 12. Germline CDR1 MNHEY, CDR2 SMNVEV (reference sequence). The CDR3 has 16 residues. In nucleotides, the CDR3 is TGTGCCAGCAGCCTAAGGGTAGGGACTAGCCTCTACGAGCAGTACTTC. Residues: CASSLRVGTSLYEQYF.

This sequence joins TRBV6-5 and TRBJ1-2; TRBD1 agrees at 7 bases. Germline trimming cut 5 bases from V and 1 base from J; bases unmatched to any gene: 4. Germline V CDR1 and CDR2: MNHEY, SVGAGI. The length of the CDR3 is 14 residues. The chain's CDR3 is CASSTRQGNYGYTF. The CDR3 region has the DNA TGTGCCAGCAGTACCCGACAGGGTAACTATGGCTACACCTTC.

The chain is built from TRBV5-6 and TRBJ1-1; 9 nucleotides line up with TRBD1. The CDR3 is 16 amino acids. J was trimmed by 0 bases and V by 0 bases; bases with no gene match: 3. Looked up from germline, CDR1 is SGHDT and CDR2 is YYEEEE. The CDR3 coding sequence is TGTGCCAGCAGCTTGGGTACAGGGGGCATGAACACTGAAGCTTTCTTT. It translates to CASSLGTGGMNTEAFF.